The present T cell receptor (beta chain) was sequenced within a study of graft-versus-host responses after intestinal transplantation. Overall study: Uniformly, recipients were administered anti-thymocyte globulin induction with subsequent tacrolimus and steroids for around three years.

Germline assignment: CDR1 MNHEY and CDR2 SVGAGI. V was cut by 0 bases and J by 14 bases, with 15 bases left in between. This CDR3 comprises 13 residues. On this clone: Its antigen is currently unknown.

Profiled with immunoSEQ multiplex PCR; TCRdb holds only in-frame clones, not every one. The sample carries tens of thousands of clones, roughly 92% recorded once. Study observations and caveats: Early HvG declines after transplant were associated with peak circulating GvH clone levels. Recipient bone marrow held GvH clones, some seen earlier in ileum or blood.

The receptor was isolated from a human donor who received an intestinal transplant. The specimen was unstimulated CD4+ T cells sorted from spleen or lymph node cells, collected before intestinal transplant. The chain links TRBV6-5 to TRBJ2-3; D is possibly TRBD2 (5 bases). CDR3 in amino acids: CASSYSRGGPPYF. The CDR3 DNA reads TGTGCCAGCAGTTACTCACGTGGCGGGCCCCCGTATTTT.